This TCR beta chain was observed in a study of T cells in Graves' hyperthyroidism and ophthalmopathy. For the study at large: Prior to any treatment, at the point of initial diagnosis, peripheral blood was collected.

Study observations and caveats: Most clonotypes that expanded in the thyroid above 0.001 also showed up in blood. The model predicted ophthalmopathy a median approximately 6.3 months before onset.

V was clipped by 2 bases and J by 2 bases, with 19 bases between them. This CDR3 is 17 amino acids long. In germline, CDR1 is MNHEY, CDR2 SMNVEV (reference sequence). Ophthalmopathy patients all had a Clinical Activity Score of at least 3, a NOSPECS grade of at least 4 and disease under 3 months old. What was amplified from RNA transcripts were TCR beta CDR3 regions. When the TCR CDR3 underwent first-round RT-PCR, the HTBI primer set was used. MiXCR, applied by TCRdb to the multiplex PCR reads, yields one record per CDR3 protein. The repertoire holds roughly 530,000 distinct CDR3 sequences, about 15% seen once, with 17% in the top ten. This clonotype was seen many times. The antigen remains undetermined.

The chain recombines TRBV27 with TRBJ2-7, with a possible D match to TRBD1 (5 bases). The sample comprised blood. The receptor's source is a young woman with Graves' ophthalmopathy. The CDR3 sequence is CASSLGGLGRATYEQYF. CDR3 bases: TGTGCCAGCAGTTTAGGTGGGCTTGGCAGGGCCACCTACGAGCAGTACTTC.